Sequencing of this T cell receptor (beta chain) was carried out in a study of T-cell memory formation after mild COVID-19. TCRdb passed the 5' RACE reads through MiXCR, listing each CDR3 protein once. The sample lists roughly 510,000 distinct CDR3 sequences; 17% were seen once. The V and J ends lost 5 bases and 8 bases, in that order; junction bases with no gene match: 3. Germline V gives CDR1 SGHTA, CDR2 FQGNSA. CDR3 length: 13 amino acids. The sequencing input was PBMCs or a T cell subset sorted from them (not recorded which). J is TRBJ1-6 and V is TRBV7-2, with TRBD1 matching 7 bases. The clonotype was recovered from an adult woman who had mild COVID-19 (a few samples of this study predate the infection). Cell type and time point are not known. In nucleotides, the CDR3 is TGTGCCAGCAGCCTCGACAGGGATTCACCCCTCCACTTT. The encoded protein is CASSLDRDSPLHF.